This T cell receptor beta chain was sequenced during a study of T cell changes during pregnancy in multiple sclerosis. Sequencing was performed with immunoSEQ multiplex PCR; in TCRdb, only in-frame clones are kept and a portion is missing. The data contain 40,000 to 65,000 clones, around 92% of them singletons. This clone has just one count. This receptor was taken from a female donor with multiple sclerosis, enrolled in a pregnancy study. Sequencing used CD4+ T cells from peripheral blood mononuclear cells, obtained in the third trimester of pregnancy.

CDR3 DNA: TGCAGCGTTGGGGTCCTAGCGGCCATCTACGAGCAGTACTTC. Amino acids: CSVGVLAAIYEQYF. The rearrangement uses TRBV29-1 and TRBJ2-7; 7 bases match TRBD2. This CDR3 has 14 residues. V gave up 4 bases and J gave up 3 bases; unmatched junction bases: 9. Germline assignment: CDR1 SQVTM and CDR2 ANQGSEA.